Shown below are 2 T cell receptor beta chains from a single sample sequenced in a study of control samples from healthy donors and cancer patients. TCRdb keeps only in-frame clones here, not all; method: immunoSEQ multiplex PCR. Of more than 120,000 clones listed, around 92% are singletons. The sequenced sample was blood. These receptor sequences come from a man aged 30 to 45 in good health.

The genes are TRBV5-1 and TRBJ2-1; 7 bases align to TRBD1. The junction had 7 bases not matched to a gene; V was cut back by 3 bases and J by 7 bases. This CDR3 is 14 amino acids long. CDR1 and CDR2 (germline): SGHRS, YFSETQ. Here the CDR3 reads CASSYGQAGNEQFF. The CDR3 DNA reads TGCGCCAGCAGCTATGGACAGGCAGGGAATGAGCAGTTCTTC.

This chain joins TRBV27 and TRBJ2-7; weak D call: TRBD1 (5 bases). In germline, CDR1 is MNHEY, CDR2 SMNVEV (reference sequence). V lost 6 bases, J lost 1 base, and 22 bases lay in between. The CDR3 runs 17 residues. CDR3 sequence reads: CASSIYPSRTYSYEQYF. As DNA, the CDR3 is TGTGCCAGCAGCATATATCCTTCCCGGACATATTCCTACGAGCAGTACTTC.